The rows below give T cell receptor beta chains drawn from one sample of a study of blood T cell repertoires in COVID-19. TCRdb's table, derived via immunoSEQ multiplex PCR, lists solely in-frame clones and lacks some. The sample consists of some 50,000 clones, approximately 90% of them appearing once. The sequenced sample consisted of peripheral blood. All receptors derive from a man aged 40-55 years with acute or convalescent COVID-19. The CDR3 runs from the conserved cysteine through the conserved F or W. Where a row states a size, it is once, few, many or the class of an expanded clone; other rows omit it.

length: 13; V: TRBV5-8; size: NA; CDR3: CASSFQGVDGYTF
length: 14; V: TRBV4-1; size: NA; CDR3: CASSRIDPLNEQFF
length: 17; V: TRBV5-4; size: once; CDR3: CASSPPGLADSSYEQYF
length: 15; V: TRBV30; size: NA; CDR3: CAWDGDGSNNSPLHF
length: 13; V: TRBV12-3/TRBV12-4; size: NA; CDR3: CASRSQEDYGYTF
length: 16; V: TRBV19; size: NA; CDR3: CASSIQARDSGNTIYF
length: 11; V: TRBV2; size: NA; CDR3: CASSILETQYF
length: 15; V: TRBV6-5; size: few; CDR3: CASRLTGGSYNEQFF
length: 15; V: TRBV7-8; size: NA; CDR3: CASSPGTPMNTEAFF
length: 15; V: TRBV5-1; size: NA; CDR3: CASSPGTGSNEKLFF
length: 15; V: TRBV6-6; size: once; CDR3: CASSFTGGGNQPQHF
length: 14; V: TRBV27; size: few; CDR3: CASSGGRTYNEQFF
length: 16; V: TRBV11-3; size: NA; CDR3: CASSLERAGGTYEQYF
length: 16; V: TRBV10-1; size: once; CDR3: CASSDTTLGGQETQYF
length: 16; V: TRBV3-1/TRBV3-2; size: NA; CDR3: CASSRKAGYMNTEAFF
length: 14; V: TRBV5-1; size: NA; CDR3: CASSLDRMNTEAFF
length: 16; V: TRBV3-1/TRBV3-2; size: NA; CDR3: CASSPGTTQSTDTQYF
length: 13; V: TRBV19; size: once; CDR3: CASHRGSTDTQYF